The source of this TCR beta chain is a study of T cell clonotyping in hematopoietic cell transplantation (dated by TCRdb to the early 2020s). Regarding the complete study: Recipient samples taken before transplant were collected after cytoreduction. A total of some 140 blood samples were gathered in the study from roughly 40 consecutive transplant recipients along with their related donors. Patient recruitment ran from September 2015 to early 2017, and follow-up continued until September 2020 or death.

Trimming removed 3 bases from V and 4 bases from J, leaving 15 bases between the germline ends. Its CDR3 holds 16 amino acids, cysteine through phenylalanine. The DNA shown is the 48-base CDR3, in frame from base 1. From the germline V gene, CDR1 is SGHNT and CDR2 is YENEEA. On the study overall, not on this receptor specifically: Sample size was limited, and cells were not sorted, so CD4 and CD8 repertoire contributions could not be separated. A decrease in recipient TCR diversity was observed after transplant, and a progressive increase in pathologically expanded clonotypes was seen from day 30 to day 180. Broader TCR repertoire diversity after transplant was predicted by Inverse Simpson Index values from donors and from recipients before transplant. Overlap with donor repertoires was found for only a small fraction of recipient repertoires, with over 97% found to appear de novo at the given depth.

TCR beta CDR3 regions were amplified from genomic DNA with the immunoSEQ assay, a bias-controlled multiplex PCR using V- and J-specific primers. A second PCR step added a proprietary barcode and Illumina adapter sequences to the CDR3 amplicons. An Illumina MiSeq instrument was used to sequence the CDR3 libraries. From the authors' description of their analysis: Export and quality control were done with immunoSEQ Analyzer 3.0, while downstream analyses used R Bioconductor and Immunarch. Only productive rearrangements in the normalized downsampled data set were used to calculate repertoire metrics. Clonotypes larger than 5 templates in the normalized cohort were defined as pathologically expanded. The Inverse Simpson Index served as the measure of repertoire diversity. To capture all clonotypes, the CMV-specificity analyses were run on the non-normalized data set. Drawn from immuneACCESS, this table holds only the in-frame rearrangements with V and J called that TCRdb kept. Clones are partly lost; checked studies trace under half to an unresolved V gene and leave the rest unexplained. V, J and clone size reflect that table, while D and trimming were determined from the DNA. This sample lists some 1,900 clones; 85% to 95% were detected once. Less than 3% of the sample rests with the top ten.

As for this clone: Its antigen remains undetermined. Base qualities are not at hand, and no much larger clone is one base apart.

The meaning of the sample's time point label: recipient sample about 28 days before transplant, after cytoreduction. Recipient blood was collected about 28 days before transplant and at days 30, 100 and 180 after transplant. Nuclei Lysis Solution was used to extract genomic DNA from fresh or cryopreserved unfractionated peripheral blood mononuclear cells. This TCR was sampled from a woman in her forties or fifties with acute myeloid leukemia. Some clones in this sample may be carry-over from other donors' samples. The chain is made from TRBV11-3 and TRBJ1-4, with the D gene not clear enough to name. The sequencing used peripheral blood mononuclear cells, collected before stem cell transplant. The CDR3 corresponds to CASSLTGGRLNEKLFF. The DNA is TGTGCCAGCAGCTTGACGGGTGGACGGCTTAATGAAAAACTGTTTTTT.